This TCR beta chain is drawn from a study of OX40 agonist ivuxolimab in advanced cancers. Across the study: The patients' treatment was ivuxolimab, an agonistic anti-OX40 (CD134) antibody. Partial responses were seen in three patients, one with hepatocellular carcinoma and two with cutaneous melanoma.

Sequencing was performed with immunoSEQ multiplex PCR; in TCRdb, only in-frame clones are kept and a portion is missing. The table includes tens of thousands of clones, 89% detected once. Germline-derived CDR1 and CDR2 are KGHSH and LQKENI. The CDR3 spans 15 residues. Trimming left V 3 bases short and J 11 bases short, with 23 bases between. Specimen: CD4+ or CD8+ T cells sorted from blood, collected in a trial of the OX40 agonist ivuxolimab. The origin of this receptor is an adult with an advanced solid tumor such as melanoma, head and neck, liver or kidney cancer. This chain joins TRBV18 and TRBJ2-7, with D possibly matching TRBD2 (5 bases). DNA for the CDR3: TGTGCCAGCTCACCCACCCGGGAAGAGGTTCGGAGGAAGTACTTC. Its protein product is CASSPTREEVRRKYF.